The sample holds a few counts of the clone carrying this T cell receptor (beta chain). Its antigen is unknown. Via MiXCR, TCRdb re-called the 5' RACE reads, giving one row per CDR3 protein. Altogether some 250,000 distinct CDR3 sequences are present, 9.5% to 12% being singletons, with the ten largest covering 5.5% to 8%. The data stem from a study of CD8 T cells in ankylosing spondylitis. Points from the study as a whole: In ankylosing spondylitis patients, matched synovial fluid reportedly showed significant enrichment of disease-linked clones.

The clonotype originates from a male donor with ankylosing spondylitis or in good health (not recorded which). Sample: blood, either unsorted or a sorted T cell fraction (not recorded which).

This CDR3 is CASILGGEKNTEAFF. CDR3 nucleotides: TGTGCCAGCATCCTAGGGGGGGAGAAGAACACTGAAGCTTTCTTT. V gene TRBV12-3 or TRBV12-4 combines with J gene TRBJ1-1; D might be TRBD1 (6 bases). This CDR3 comprises 15 residues. V lost 7 bases, J lost 1 base, and 16 bases lay in between.